This T cell receptor beta chain came from a study of blood T cell repertoires in COVID-19. Overall study: COVID-19 samples collected from the United States, Italy and Spain covered acute and convalescent phases. PBMCs, B-cell-depleted T cells, or T cells provided the cDNA or gDNA that made up the material.

CDR1 is SGDLS and CDR2 is YYNGEE in the germline V gene. The CDR3 covers 14 residues. Trimming at V came to 5 bases and at J to 6 bases, leaving 7 bases not matched to a gene. In the study's own analysis: Amplifying reference gene primers gave estimates of nucleated cell counts. This table comes from immunoSEQ multiplex PCR, and its TCRdb copy is limited to in-frame clones, with some not included. V and J calls and clone size are copied from that table; D and trimming were computed from the DNA. The sample records approximately 210,000 clones, 75% to 90% being singletons. The chain recombines TRBV9 with TRBJ1-4; 7 bases are a match to TRBD1. Sequencing input: peripheral blood. The clonotype comes from a human donor in a cohort sampled during active COVID-19. CDR3 nucleotides: TGTGCCAGCAGTGGAGGGACAGCCGATGAAAAACTGTTTTTT. Translating gives CASSGGTADEKLFF.